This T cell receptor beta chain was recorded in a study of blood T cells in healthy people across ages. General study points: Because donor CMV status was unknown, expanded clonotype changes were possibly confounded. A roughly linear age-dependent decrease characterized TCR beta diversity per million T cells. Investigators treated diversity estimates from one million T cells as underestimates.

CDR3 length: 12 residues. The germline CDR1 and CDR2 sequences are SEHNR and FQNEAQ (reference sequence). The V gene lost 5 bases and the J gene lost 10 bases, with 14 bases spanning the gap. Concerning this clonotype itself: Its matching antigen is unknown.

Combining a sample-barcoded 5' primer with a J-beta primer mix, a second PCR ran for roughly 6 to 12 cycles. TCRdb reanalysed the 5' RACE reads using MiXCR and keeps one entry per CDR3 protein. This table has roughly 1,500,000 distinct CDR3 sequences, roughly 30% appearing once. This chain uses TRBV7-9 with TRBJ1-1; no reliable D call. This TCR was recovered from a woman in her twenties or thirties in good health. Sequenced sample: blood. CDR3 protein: CASSLGLSGAFF. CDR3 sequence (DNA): TGTGCCAGCAGCCTCGGACTTTCTGGAGCTTTCTTT.